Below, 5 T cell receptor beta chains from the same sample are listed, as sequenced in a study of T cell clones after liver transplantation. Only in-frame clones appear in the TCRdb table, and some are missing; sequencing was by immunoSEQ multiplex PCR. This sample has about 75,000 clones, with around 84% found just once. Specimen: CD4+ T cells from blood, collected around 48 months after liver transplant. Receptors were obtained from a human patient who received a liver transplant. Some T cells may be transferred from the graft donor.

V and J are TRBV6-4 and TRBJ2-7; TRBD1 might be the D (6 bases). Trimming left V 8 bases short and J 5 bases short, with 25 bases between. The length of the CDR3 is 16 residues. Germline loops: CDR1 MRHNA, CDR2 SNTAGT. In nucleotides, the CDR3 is TGTGCCAGCCGAAGTGTACGCGGACAGCCTGGGCACGAGCAGTACTTC. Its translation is CASRSVRGQPGHEQYF.

CDR3 sequence (DNA): TGTGCCAGCAGCTTAGACAGGGGCGACACCGGGGAGCTGTTTTTT. This codes for CASSLDRGDTGELFF. The rearrangement uses TRBV7-7 and TRBJ2-2; 7 bases match TRBD1. CDR1 and CDR2 (germline): SSHAT, FNYEAQ (reference sequence). The length of the CDR3 is 15 residues. Losses at the gene ends were 1 base for V and 3 bases for J; bases not matched to a gene: 2.

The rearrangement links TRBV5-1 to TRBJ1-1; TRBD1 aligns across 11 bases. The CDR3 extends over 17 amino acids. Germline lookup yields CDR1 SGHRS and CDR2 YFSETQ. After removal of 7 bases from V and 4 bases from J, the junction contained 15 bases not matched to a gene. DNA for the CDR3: TGCGCCAGCCGGTTGTTGGCCGGGACAGGGGGGAGCACTGAAGCTTTCTTT. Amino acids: CASRLLAGTGGSTEAFF.

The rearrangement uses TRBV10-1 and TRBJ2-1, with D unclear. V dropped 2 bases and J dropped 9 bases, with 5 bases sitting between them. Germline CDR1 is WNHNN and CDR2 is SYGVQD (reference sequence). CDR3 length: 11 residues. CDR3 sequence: CASSERCEQFF. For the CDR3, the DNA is TGCGCCAGCAGTGAGCGGTGTGAGCAGTTCTTC.

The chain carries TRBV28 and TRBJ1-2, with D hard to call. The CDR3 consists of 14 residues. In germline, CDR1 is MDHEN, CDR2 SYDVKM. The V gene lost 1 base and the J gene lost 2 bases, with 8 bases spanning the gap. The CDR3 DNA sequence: TGTGCCAGCAGTTTATTTATGGAAAACTATGGCTACACCTTC. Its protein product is CASSLFMENYGYTF.